This T cell receptor (beta chain) appears in the sequencing data of a study of T cells after yellow fever vaccination (dated by TCRdb to about 2019). In the study overall: The SMART-Seq v4 Ultra Low Input RNA kit was used to prepare libraries from fractions with low cell numbers. To track T-cell clones before and after primary and booster YFV17D yellow fever vaccination, bulk TCR alpha and beta repertoires were sequenced longitudinally. Two healthy male donors made up the cohort, one aged 18 to 29 years and the other aged 30 to 40 years. Blood was collected at multiple timepoints before and after primary and secondary immunization, and bulk PBMC replicates and cell subsets were isolated. What the research found in general, with its limitations: Because the study included only two donors, the extent to which the findings can be generalized is limited. Compared with the primary T-cell response, the secondary T-cell response was faster but weaker, reaching its peak on day 5 rather than on day 15. A small fraction of clonotypes appeared in both the CD4 and CD8 compartments, likely as a result of convergent recombination. After the booster, most clones that had expanded after primary vaccination were detected again (about 95% of CD4 and under 90% of CD8), suggesting broad maintenance of memory. Computational filtering was required because FACS-sorted repertoires could contain abundant contaminating clonotypes from the bulk population.

The treatment or condition label, read with the paper, signifies: live attenuated yellow fever vaccine strain. PBMCs were isolated from peripheral blood using a standard Ficoll-Paque protocol. Dynabeads CD4 and CD8 positive selection kits were used to isolate CD4 and CD8 T-cell fractions. TriZol was used to extract RNA from bulk PBMCs, from CD4 and CD8 fractions, and from dextramer-positive and dextramer-negative fractions. From the cysteine up to the phenylalanine, the CDR3 has a length of 11 residues. Here the CDR3 DNA is all that survives: 33 bases in frame from base 1. Trimming at the junction amounts to 2 bases on V and 5 bases on J, and the germline ends lie 2 bases apart. Sequencing used an Illumina NovaSeq 6000. TCR cDNA was synthesized by 5'RACE template switching, through which a universal primer site and unique molecular identifiers were introduced. cDNA synthesis was primed from both the TCR alpha and TCR beta constant segments. Libraries were amplified in two PCR steps, with sample barcodes and sequencing adapters added in the second step. Sequencing of libraries was done on Illumina HiSeq 2500 (2x100 bp) or NovaSeq (2x150 bp). The authors' pipeline ran thus. Reads were demultiplexed and collapsed into UMI consensus sequences with MIGEC, and V(D)J alignment was performed with MiXCR. Vaccine-responding clonotypes were defined with edgeR using replicate PBMC samples, requiring FDR below 0.01 and a log2 fold change above 5 up to day 15. Each bulk clonotype was labeled CD4 or CD8 based on which sequenced repertoire, CD4 or CD8, contained the clonotype at higher abundance. The raw public reads went through TCRdb reprocessing: fastp at Q25, MiXCR clone calling, in-frame beta chains kept. Records with the same CDR3 protein are collapsed into one entry carrying the most frequent genes and DNA. These V and J calls originate from TCRdb's pipeline instead of the authors' own analysis. For this sample there are some 320,000 distinct CDR3 sequences; roughly 10% appear just once. The ten largest clones capture about 3.5% of the sample.

This clonotype was picked up many times. There is no known antigen for this receptor. No base quality information exists; no much larger clone differs at one position. This chain joins TRBV12-3 or TRBV12-4 to TRBJ2-3; the D gene assignment is ambiguous. This clonotype was sampled from a man aged 18 to 29 who received the YFV17D yellow fever vaccine. This sample comprised CD4+ T cells sorted from PBMCs, obtained 45 days after the yellow fever booster vaccination. The DNA sequence is as follows: TGTGCCAGCAGTTTATTAGATACGCAGTATTTT. It translates to CASSLLDTQYF.